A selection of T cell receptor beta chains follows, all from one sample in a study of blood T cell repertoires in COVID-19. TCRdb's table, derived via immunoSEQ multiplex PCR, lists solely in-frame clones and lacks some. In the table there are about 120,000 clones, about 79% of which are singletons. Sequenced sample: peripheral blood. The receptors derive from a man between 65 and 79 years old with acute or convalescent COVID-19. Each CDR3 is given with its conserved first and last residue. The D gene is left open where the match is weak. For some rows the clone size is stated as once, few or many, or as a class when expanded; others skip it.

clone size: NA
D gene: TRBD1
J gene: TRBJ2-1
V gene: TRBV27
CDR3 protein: CASSSRDREAEQFF
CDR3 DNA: TGTGCCAGCAGTTCCCGGGACAGGGAAGCCGAGCAGTTCTTC

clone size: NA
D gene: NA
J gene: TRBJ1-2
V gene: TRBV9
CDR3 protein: CASSVGQGLSYGYTF
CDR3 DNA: TGTGCCAGCAGCGTAGGCCAGGGGCTTAGCTATGGCTACACCTTC

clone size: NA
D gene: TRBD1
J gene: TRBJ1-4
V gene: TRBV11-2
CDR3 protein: CASSPQGKEGEKLFF
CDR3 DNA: TGTGCCAGCAGCCCACAGGGGAAGGAGGGTGAAAAACTGTTTTTT

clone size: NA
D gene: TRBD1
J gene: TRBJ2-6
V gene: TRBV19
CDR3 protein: CASSTGGAWANVLTF
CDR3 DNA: TGTGCCAGTAGTACAGGGGGCGCCTGGGCCAACGTCCTGACTTTC

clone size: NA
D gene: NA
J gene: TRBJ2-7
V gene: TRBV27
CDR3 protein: CASSLARPGPNSYEQYF
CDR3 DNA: TGTGCCAGCAGTTTAGCCAGACCGGGTCCGAATTCCTACGAGCAGTACTTC

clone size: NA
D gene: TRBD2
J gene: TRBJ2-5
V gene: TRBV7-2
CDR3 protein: CASSPLLAGGVIETQYF
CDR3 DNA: TGTGCCAGCAGCCCACTCCTAGCGGGGGGGGTCATAGAGACCCAGTACTTC

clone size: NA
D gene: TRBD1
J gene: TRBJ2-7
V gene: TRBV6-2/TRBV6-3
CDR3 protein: CASSYSKKGGTGAFYEQYF
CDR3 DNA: TGTGCCAGCAGTTACTCAAAAAAGGGAGGGACAGGGGCTTTCTACGAGCAGTACTTC

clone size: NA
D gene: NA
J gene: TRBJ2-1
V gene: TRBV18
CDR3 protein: CASSPPGSSYNEQFF
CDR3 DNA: TGTGCCAGCTCACCCCCCGGGAGCTCCTACAATGAGCAGTTCTTC

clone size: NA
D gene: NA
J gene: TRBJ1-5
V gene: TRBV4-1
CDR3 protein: CASSQETTDLHQPQHF
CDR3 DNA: TGCGCCAGCAGCCAAGAGACGACAGACTTACATCAGCCCCAGCATTTT

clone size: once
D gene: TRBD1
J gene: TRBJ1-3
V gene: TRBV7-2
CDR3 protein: CASSAGGSGNTIYF
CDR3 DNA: TGTGCCAGCAGCGCAGGGGGCTCTGGAAACACCATATATTTT

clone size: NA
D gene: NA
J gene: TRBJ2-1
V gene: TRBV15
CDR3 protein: CATSRDYPTGYNNEQFF
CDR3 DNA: TGTGCCACCAGCAGAGATTACCCCACGGGATACAACAATGAGCAGTTCTTC

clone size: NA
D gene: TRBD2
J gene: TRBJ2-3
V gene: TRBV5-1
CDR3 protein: CATTSGGRTDTQYF
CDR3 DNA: TGCGCCACGACTAGCGGGGGGAGGACAGATACGCAGTATTTT

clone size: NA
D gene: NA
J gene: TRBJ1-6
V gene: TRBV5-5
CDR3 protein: CASSLDGRSNSPLHF
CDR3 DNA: TGTGCCAGCAGCTTGGATGGCCGATCTAATTCACCCCTCCACTTT

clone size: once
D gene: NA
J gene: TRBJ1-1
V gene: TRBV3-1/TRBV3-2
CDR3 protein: CASSQGIYTEAFF
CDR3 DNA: TGTGCCAGCAGCCAAGGTATTTACACTGAAGCTTTCTTT

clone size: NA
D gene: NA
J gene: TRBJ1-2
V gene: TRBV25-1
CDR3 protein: CASSVWGDGYTF
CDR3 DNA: TGTGCCAGCAGTGTGTGGGGGGACGGCTACACCTTC

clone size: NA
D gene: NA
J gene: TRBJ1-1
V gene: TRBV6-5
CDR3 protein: CASSQDRLGRTEAFF
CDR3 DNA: TGTGCCAGCAGTCAGGATCGTCTGGGGCGCACTGAAGCTTTCTTT

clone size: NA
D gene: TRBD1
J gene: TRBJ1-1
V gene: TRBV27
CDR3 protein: CASSSRTGRTEAFF
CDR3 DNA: TGTGCCAGCAGTTCGCGGACAGGGCGCACTGAAGCTTTCTTT

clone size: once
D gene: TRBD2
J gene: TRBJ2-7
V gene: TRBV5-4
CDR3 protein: CASSLAGGGTYEQYF
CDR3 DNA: TGTGCCAGCAGCTTGGCCGGGGGGGGCACATACGAGCAGTACTTC

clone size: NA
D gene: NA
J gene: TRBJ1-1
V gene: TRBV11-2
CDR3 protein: CASSLKRNTEAFF
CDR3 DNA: TGTGCCAGCAGCTTAAAGAGGAACACTGAAGCTTTCTTT

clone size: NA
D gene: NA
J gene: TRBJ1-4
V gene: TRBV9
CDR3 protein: CASNTGPNEKLFF
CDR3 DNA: TGTGCCAGCAACACAGGGCCCAATGAAAAACTGTTTTTT

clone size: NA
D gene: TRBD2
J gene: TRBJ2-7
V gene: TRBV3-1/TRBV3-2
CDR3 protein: CASSQDWDVLSGGSSYEQYF
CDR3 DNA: TGTGCCAGCAGCCAAGATTGGGACGTATTAAGCGGGGGGAGCTCCTACGAGCAGTACTTC

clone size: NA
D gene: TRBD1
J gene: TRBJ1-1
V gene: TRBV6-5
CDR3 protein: CARPPGGNTEAFF
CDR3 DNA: TGTGCCAGACCTCCAGGGGGGAACACTGAAGCTTTCTTT

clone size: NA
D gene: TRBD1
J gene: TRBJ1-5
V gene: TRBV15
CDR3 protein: CATSKTIGTGINQPQHF
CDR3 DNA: TGTGCCACCAGCAAAACCATCGGGACAGGGATCAATCAGCCCCAGCATTTT

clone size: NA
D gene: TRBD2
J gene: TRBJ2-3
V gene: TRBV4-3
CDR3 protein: CASSQDILAGGSTDTQYF
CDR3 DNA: TGCGCCAGCAGCCAAGATATACTAGCGGGCGGCAGCACAGATACGCAGTATTTT

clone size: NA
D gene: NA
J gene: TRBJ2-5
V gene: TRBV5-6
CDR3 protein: CASSLTEGTETQYF
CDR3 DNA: TGTGCCAGCAGCCTCACAGAGGGTACTGAGACCCAGTACTTC

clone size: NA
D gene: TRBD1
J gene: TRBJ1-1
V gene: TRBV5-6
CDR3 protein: CASSPGTGGKNTEAFF
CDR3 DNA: TGTGCCAGCAGCCCTGGGACAGGGGGCAAGAACACTGAAGCTTTCTTT

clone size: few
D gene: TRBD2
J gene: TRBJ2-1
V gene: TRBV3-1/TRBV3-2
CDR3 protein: CASSLSGTSGYNEQFF
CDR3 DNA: TGTGCCAGCAGCCTGTCCGGGACTAGCGGCTACAATGAGCAGTTCTTC

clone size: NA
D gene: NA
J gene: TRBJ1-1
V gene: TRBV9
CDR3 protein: CASSVEYTGEAFF
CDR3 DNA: TGTGCCAGCAGCGTAGAGTACACAGGGGAAGCTTTCTTT